The 25 T cell receptor beta chains listed next were all sequenced from one sample in a study of human CD8 memory T cell subsets. A UMI-labeled 5' RACE approach was the method that produced the TCR beta libraries. From its re-call of the 5' RACE reads, TCRdb lists each CDR3 protein once, without DNA. The sample table includes over 6,500 distinct CDR3 sequences. The sequenced sample consisted of CD8+ stem-like memory T cells (TSCM and TCM) sorted from PBMCs. This sample's subset: stem-like memory CD8 T cells (TSTEM), CCR7+ PD-1- TIGIT-. The receptors here all came from a human donor in good health.

The chain uses TRBV5-4 and TRBJ2-3; TCRdb calls TRBD1, which cannot be checked without DNA. CDR1 SGHNT and CDR2 YYREEE come from the germline V gene (reference sequence). This CDR3 region has 17 residues. The CDR3 reads CASSSWGAGANTDTQYF.

The rearrangement links TRBV2 to TRBJ2-7; TCRdb selects TRBD2, and the lack of DNA leaves this call unchecked. The germline CDR1 and CDR2 sequences are SNHLY and FYNNEI. The CDR3 loop spans 16 amino acids. CDR3 region: CASSELVGTKFHEQYF.

The rearrangement links TRBV15 to TRBJ2-7. The CDR3 totals 13 residues. Germline-derived CDR1 and CDR2 are LNHNV and YYDKDF (reference sequence). The CDR3: CATSRDRNYEQYF.

The chain couples TRBV5-1 to TRBJ2-2. Germline CDR1 reads SGHRS; CDR2 reads YFSETQ. The CDR3 consists of 18 residues. This chain's CDR3 is CASSLFLAEYSNTGELFF. The full variable domain, with the rest looked up from reference TRBV5-1 and TRBJ2-2, is KAGVTQTPRYLIKTRGQQVTLSCSPISGHRSVSWYQQTPGQGLQFLFEYFSETQRNKGNFPGRFSGRQFSNSRSEMNVSTLELGDSALYLCASSLFLAEYSNTGELFFGEGSRLTVL.

The chain combines TRBV28 with TRBJ2-5; without DNA, the TCRdb call of TRBD2 cannot be checked. This CDR3 has 18 amino acids. Germline CDR1 is MDHEN and CDR2 is SYDVKM. This chain's CDR3 is CASSSLRTSGWGRETQYF. Full variable domain (rest looked up from reference TRBV28 and TRBJ2-5): DVKVTQSSRYLVKRTGEKVFLECVQDMDHENMFWYRQDPGLGLRLIYFSYDVKMKEKGDIPEGYSVSREKKERFSLILESASTNQTSMYLCASSSLRTSGWGRETQYFGPGTRLLVL.

The chain couples TRBV7-8 to TRBJ1-1; without DNA, the TCRdb call of TRBD1 cannot be checked. CDR3 length equals 13 residues. Germline loops: CDR1 SGHVS, CDR2 FQNEAQ. The CDR3 sequence is CASTSPGDAEAFF.

This clonotype is labeled medium-sized based on frequency. This chain links TRBV2 with TRBJ1-2; TCRdb picks TRBD1, but there is no DNA to check that call. Looked up from germline, CDR1 is SNHLY and CDR2 is FYNNEI. This CDR3 is built from 14 residues. The CDR3 loop reads CASTEVDRVDGYTF. Full variable domain (rest looked up from reference TRBV2 and TRBJ1-2): EPEVTQTPSHQVTQMGQEVILRCVPISNHLYFYWYRQILGQKVEFLVSFYNNEISEKSEIFDDQFSVERPDGSNFTLKIRSTKLEDSAMYFCASTEVDRVDGYTFGSGTRLTVV.

This chain connects TRBV9 to TRBJ2-2. Per the germline V gene, CDR1 is SGDLS and CDR2 is YYNGEE. The CDR3 runs 14 residues. The CDR3: CASSVGFSTGELFF.

This rearrangement joins TRBV27 to TRBJ1-5. Germline V gene data show CDR1 as MNHEY and CDR2 as SMNVEV (reference sequence). This CDR3 spans 16 amino acids. The chain's CDR3 is CASSLAGPKGNQPQHF.

The chain is built from TRBV28 and TRBJ2-1; TCRdb designates TRBD1, a call that cannot be tested without DNA. The length of the CDR3 is 16 residues. The germline CDR1 and CDR2 sequences are MDHEN and SYDVKM. CDR3 residues: CASSLSSGHSYNEQFF.

This clonotype is called medium-sized based on its frequency. V and J are TRBV7-9 and TRBJ1-5; absent DNA, TCRdb's TRBD1 call cannot be checked. Germline V CDR1 and CDR2: SEHNR, FQNEAQ (reference sequence). CDR3 length: 15 amino acids. Here the CDR3 reads CASSPWGGAEQPQHF.

This chain uses TRBV12-3 or TRBV12-4 with TRBJ1-5; the D call from TCRdb, TRBD1, cannot be confirmed without DNA. This CDR3 is 15 amino acids long. This CDR3 reads CASSAQGAGNQPQHF.

CDR3 region: CATSRRPASGAYEQYF. The chain is built from TRBV15 and TRBJ2-7; there is no DNA to check the TCRdb D call of TRBD2. CDR1 and CDR2 from the germline V gene are LNHNV and YYDKDF (reference sequence). The CDR3 covers 16 residues.

The chain carries TRBV6-2 or TRBV6-3 and TRBJ2-3; TCRdb outputs TRBD1, but without DNA this stays unchecked. The CDR3 runs 14 residues. Germline loops: CDR1 MNHEY, CDR2 SVGEGT. Here the CDR3 reads CASETGLYTDTQYF.

The chain carries TRBV11-2 and TRBJ1-2; TCRdb calls TRBD1, which cannot be checked without DNA. The CDR3 loop spans 15 amino acids. The V gene's germline CDR1 is SGHAT and CDR2 FQNNGV. This CDR3 is CASSKEPGQGYGYTF.

The chain links TRBV6-1 to TRBJ2-3; TCRdb selects TRBD1, and the lack of DNA leaves this call unchecked. CDR1 MNHNS and CDR2 SASEGT come from the germline V gene. The CDR3 extends over 14 amino acids. CDR3: CASGTLASTDTQYF.

This clonotype shows up as medium-sized by frequency. The chain recombines TRBV7-2 with TRBJ2-7; TCRdb indicates TRBD2, and absent DNA this call remains unverified. Per germline, CDR1 SGHTA and CDR2 FQGNSA. The CDR3 is made up of 15 amino acids. CDR3 residues: CASSSRTSGTDEQYF.

This clonotype is identified as medium-sized (0.01 to 0.1%) from frequency. The chain recombines TRBV7-2 with TRBJ1-4. The germline CDR1 and CDR2 sequences are SGHTA and FQGNSA. This CDR3 is 14 amino acids long. The CDR3 spells CASSPTWGNEKLFF.

This chain uses TRBV20-1 with TRBJ2-7; TCRdb names TRBD1, which stays unverified in the absence of DNA. The CDR3 has 13 amino acids. Germline CDR1 DFQATT, CDR2 SNEGSKA (reference sequence). This chain's CDR3 is CSAILGTAYEQYF.

The rearrangement joins TRBV4-1 to TRBJ2-7; TCRdb gives TRBD1 as the D gene, but with no DNA this cannot be confirmed. The V gene's germline CDR1 is MGHRA and CDR2 YSYEKL. The CDR3 has 15 residues. CDR3 region: CASSQGQGRAYEQYF.

The chain is built from TRBV27 and TRBJ2-1. The CDR3 loop spans 16 amino acids. CDR1 is MNHEY, CDR2 SMNVEV, per germline (reference sequence). The CDR3 reads CASSISARRAYNEQFF.

J is TRBJ1-2 and V is TRBV11-2; TCRdb reports TRBD1, a call that lacks DNA to check it against. The CDR3 sequence is 15 residues long. Per the germline V gene, CDR1 is SGHAT and CDR2 is FQNNGV. The CDR3 reads CASSSWTGEYHGYTF.

The chain combines TRBV4-1 with TRBJ1-5. The CDR3 extends over 16 amino acids. Germline-derived CDR1 and CDR2 are MGHRA and YSYEKL. CDR3 protein: CASSQEGLNSNQPQHF.

V is TRBV12-3 or TRBV12-4 and J is TRBJ2-7. The CDR3 runs to 13 residues. The CDR3 region is CASSFSPTYEQYF.

This rearrangement joins TRBV12-3 or TRBV12-4 to TRBJ2-7; as DNA is missing, the TRBD1 call by TCRdb cannot be tested. This CDR3 is built from 15 residues. CDR3 loop: CASSHGDRGTYEQYF.